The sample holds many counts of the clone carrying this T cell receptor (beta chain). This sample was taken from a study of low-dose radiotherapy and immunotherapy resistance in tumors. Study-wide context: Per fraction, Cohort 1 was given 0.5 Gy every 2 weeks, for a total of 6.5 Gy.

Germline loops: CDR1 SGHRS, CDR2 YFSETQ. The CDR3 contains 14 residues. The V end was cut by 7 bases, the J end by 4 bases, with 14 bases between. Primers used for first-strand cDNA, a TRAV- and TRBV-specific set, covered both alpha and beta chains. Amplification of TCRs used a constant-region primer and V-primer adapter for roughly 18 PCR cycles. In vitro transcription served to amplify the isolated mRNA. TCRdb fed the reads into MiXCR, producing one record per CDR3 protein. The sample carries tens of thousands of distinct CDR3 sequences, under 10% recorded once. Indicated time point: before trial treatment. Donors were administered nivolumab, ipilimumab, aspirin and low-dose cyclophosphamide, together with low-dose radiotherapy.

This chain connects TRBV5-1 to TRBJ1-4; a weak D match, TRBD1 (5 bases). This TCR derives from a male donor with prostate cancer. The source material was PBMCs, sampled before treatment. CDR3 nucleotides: TGCGCCAGCGGCTCAGGGCAGCTTAATGAAAAACTGTTTTTT. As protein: CASGSGQLNEKLFF.